The clone carrying this T cell receptor (beta chain) has only a few counts. This specimen comes from a study of T cells after yellow fever vaccination. With V trimmed by 4 bases and J by 1 base, 2 bases remained unmatched. The CDR3 spans 13 residues. Per the germline V gene, CDR1 is SGHRS and CDR2 is YFSETQ. TCRdb used MiXCR to reprocess the 5' RACE reads, holding one entry per CDR3 protein. The sample holds some 500,000 distinct CDR3 sequences, about 14% seen once. This TCR was recovered from a man aged 30 to 45 who received the YFV17D yellow fever vaccine. V gene TRBV5-1 combines with J gene TRBJ2-7; 7 bases line up with TRBD1. The specimen comprised PBMCs, sampled on the day of the yellow fever booster vaccination. CDR3 coding DNA: TGCGCCAGCAGCGGGACAGTATCCTACGAGCAGTACTTC. This encodes CASSGTVSYEQYF.